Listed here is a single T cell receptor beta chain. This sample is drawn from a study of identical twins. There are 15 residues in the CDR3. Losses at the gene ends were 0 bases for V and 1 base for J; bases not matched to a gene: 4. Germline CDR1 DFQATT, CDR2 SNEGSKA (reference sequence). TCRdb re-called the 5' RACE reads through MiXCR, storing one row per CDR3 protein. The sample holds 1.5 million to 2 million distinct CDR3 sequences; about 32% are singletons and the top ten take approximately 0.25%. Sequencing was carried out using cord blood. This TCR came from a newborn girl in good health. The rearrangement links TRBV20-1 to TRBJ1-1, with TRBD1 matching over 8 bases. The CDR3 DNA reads TGCAGTGCTAGAGATCCGCAGGGGGCGAACACTGAAGCTTTCTTT. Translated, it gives CSARDPQGANTEAFF.